This record looks at one TCR beta chain sequence and its context. Roughly 210 ng DNA, about 33,000 T cell genomes, went into each sorted-subset replicate PCR. Original analysis: Filtering differed, since immunoSEQ gave only junction sequences and no quality scores. Assay used: immunoSEQ multiplex PCR; TCRdb lists only in-frame clones, some missing. That table gives V, J and clone size, and the DNA gave D and trimming. The table lists roughly 2,000,000 clones, over 85% of them singletons. CD8 cells regarded as naive lacked CD45RO, were positively chosen for CCR7, and omitted terminally differentiated effector memory CD45RA+ cells. Every contributor of samples was a Caucasian grown-up residing in Nashville, Tennessee. The sample belongs to a study of shared clonotypes between healthy human individuals. CDR1 is MGHRA, CDR2 YSYEKL, per germline. The CDR3 loop spans 15 amino acids. V was cut by 3 bases and J by 2 bases, with 14 bases left in between.

V and J are TRBV4-1 and TRBJ2-7, with a weak D call TRBD1 (5 bases). Material: naive CD8+ T cells sorted from blood. The origin of this receptor is a man aged 18 to 30 in good health. CDR3 nucleotides: TGCGCCAGCAGCCAGGCGGACACTGGAGCCTACGAGCAGTACTTC. Protein: CASSQADTGAYEQYF.